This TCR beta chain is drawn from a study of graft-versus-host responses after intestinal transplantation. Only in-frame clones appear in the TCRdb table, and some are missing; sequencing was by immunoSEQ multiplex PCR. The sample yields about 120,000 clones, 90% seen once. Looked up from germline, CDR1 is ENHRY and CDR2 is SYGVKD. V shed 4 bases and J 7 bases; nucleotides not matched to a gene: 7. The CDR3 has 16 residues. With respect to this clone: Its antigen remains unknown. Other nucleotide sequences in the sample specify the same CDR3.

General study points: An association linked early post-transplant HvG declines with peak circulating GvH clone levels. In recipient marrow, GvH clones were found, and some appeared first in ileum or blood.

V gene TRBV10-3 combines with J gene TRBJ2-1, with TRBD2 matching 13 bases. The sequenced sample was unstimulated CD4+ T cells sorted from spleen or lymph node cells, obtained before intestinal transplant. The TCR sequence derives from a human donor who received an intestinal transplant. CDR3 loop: CAISGGTSGEKNEQFF. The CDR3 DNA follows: TGTGCCATCAGTGGGGGGACTAGCGGGGAGAAGAATGAGCAGTTCTTC.